This record looks at one T cell receptor beta chain sequence and its context. Its target is not known. Little can be read into the size of this beta chain, an off-target read in a library designed for alpha chains. The sample is drawn from a study of spatial heterogeneity in lung cancer. At the level of the study: Alpha-chain sequences were consistently detected less often than beta-chain sequences. Findings of the study overall: Expanded intratumoral alpha and beta TCR counts tracked tumor mutation counts.

V was cut by 1 base and J by 13 bases, with 14 bases left in between. Germline-derived CDR1 and CDR2 are SGHTA and FQGNSA. This CDR3 is built from 13 residues. Using its own MiXCR run on the 5' RACE reads, TCRdb lists one record per CDR3 protein. Of roughly 17,000 distinct CDR3 sequences listed, roughly a tenth were seen once; the top ten hold about a fifth. Time point given: sample taken at primary tumor resection. The sequence was obtained from a female donor with early-stage non-small cell lung cancer. The chain carries TRBV7-2 and TRBJ2-1; D gene unclear. The sample in question was lung tumor tissue, obtained at surgery. CDR3 bases: TGTGCCAGCAGCTTAGTCGGTCCCACGGGTCAGTTCTTC. Translated, it gives CASSLVGPTGQFF.